This is a list of T cell receptor beta chains from one sample in a study of naive and memory T cell subsets. MiXCR, applied by TCRdb to the UMI-ligation and nested PCR reads, yields one record per CDR3 protein. The sample comprises over 90,000 distinct CDR3 sequences, about 10% of which are singletons, and approximately 0.14% rests with the top ten. The sequencing input was naive CD4+ T cells from blood. The receptors here all came from a human donor in good health. Each CDR3 is given without its conserved first and last residue. The order of the fields is J gene, V gene, D gene, CDR3 protein. A D gene is named only where the DNA matches it firmly.

j_gene: TRBJ2-5; v_gene: TRBV20-1; d_gene: TRBD2; CDR3aa: SARVRGDQETQY
j_gene: TRBJ2-3; v_gene: TRBV18; d_gene: NA; CDR3aa: ASSLRAASGRDTQY
j_gene: TRBJ2-1; v_gene: TRBV28; d_gene: NA; CDR3aa: ASNLPGHIYNEQF
j_gene: TRBJ2-3; v_gene: TRBV20-1; d_gene: NA; CDR3aa: SARVGADTQY
j_gene: TRBJ2-7; v_gene: TRBV19; d_gene: NA; CDR3aa: ASSIGASTYEQY
j_gene: TRBJ2-5; v_gene: TRBV7-8; d_gene: TRBD2; CDR3aa: ASRPATLNWEGQETQY
j_gene: TRBJ2-7; v_gene: TRBV6-2/TRBV6-3; d_gene: NA; CDR3aa: ASSNSLYEQY
j_gene: TRBJ2-7; v_gene: TRBV9; d_gene: NA; CDR3aa: ASSVGQSYEQY
j_gene: TRBJ2-1; v_gene: TRBV2; d_gene: NA; CDR3aa: ASSSSSYNEQF
j_gene: TRBJ1-5; v_gene: TRBV20-1; d_gene: NA; CDR3aa: SAAQTGGPEQPQH
j_gene: TRBJ2-7; v_gene: TRBV29-1; d_gene: TRBD1; CDR3aa: SAGTGGSYEQY
j_gene: TRBJ2-5; v_gene: TRBV29-1; d_gene: NA; CDR3aa: SGVTEEQTQY
j_gene: TRBJ2-7; v_gene: TRBV19; d_gene: NA; CDR3aa: ASSLAGFTYEQY
j_gene: TRBJ2-7; v_gene: TRBV5-1; d_gene: TRBD2; CDR3aa: ASSTLDSGRAAVQY
j_gene: TRBJ1-1; v_gene: TRBV7-2; d_gene: NA; CDR3aa: ASTPTNSRQNTEAF
j_gene: TRBJ2-7; v_gene: TRBV10-2; d_gene: NA; CDR3aa: ASSSWGQGYEQY
j_gene: TRBJ2-1; v_gene: TRBV12-3/TRBV12-4; d_gene: TRBD2; CDR3aa: ASSPRLAGGRSSSYNEQF
j_gene: TRBJ2-5; v_gene: TRBV18; d_gene: TRBD2; CDR3aa: ASSPILLAESQETQY
j_gene: TRBJ2-1; v_gene: TRBV5-6; d_gene: NA; CDR3aa: ASTRGDRIGEQF
j_gene: TRBJ1-1; v_gene: TRBV5-1; d_gene: NA; CDR3aa: ASSRGSLGTEAF
j_gene: TRBJ1-1; v_gene: TRBV5-1; d_gene: NA; CDR3aa: ASSGGTEAF
j_gene: TRBJ2-5; v_gene: TRBV18; d_gene: NA; CDR3aa: ASSPSDTNQETQY
j_gene: TRBJ2-3; v_gene: TRBV6-1; d_gene: TRBD2; CDR3aa: ASTLAGGTDTQY
j_gene: TRBJ1-2; v_gene: TRBV6-5; d_gene: NA; CDR3aa: ASTGVPDYGYT
j_gene: TRBJ2-3; v_gene: TRBV20-1; d_gene: NA; CDR3aa: SARDLTFGTDTQY
j_gene: TRBJ2-6; v_gene: TRBV19; d_gene: NA; CDR3aa: ASSKSGAGANVLT
j_gene: TRBJ2-6; v_gene: TRBV21-1; d_gene: NA; CDR3aa: ARTGPLTANVLT
j_gene: TRBJ2-7; v_gene: TRBV20-1; d_gene: TRBD1; CDR3aa: SAAQGYEQY
j_gene: TRBJ2-3; v_gene: TRBV29-1; d_gene: NA; CDR3aa: SVEQRPTDTQY
j_gene: TRBJ2-7; v_gene: TRBV12-3/TRBV12-4; d_gene: TRBD1; CDR3aa: ASSKGTGPLPYEQY
j_gene: TRBJ2-2; v_gene: TRBV20-1; d_gene: NA; CDR3aa: SALQGPLNTGELF